A selection of T cell receptor beta chains follows, all from one sample in a study of T cells after yellow fever vaccination. Each CDR3 protein is one row after TCRdb ran MiXCR on the 5' RACE reads. Of under 700,000 distinct CDR3 sequences listed, about a sixth are singletons. Sequenced material: PBMCs, taken 5 days after the first yellow fever vaccination. The receptor source for this set is a man between 18 and 29 years old who received the YFV17D yellow fever vaccine. Both conserved end residues are part of each CDR3. The order of the fields is CDR3 DNA, CDR3 protein, V gene, J gene, D gene, clone size. D genes are given only for firm matches. The size of a clone is reported for some rows only, either as once, few or many, or as a class for expanded clones.

DNA: TGCAGTGCTAGAGGCAGGGGAGACACTGAAGCTTTCTTT
CDR3: CSARGRGDTEAFF
V: TRBV20-1
J: TRBJ1-1
D: -
size: many

DNA: TGCGCCAGCAGCCCCCAGGGACTAGCGGGGGGTACAGATACGCAGTATTTT
CDR3: CASSPQGLAGGTDTQYF
V: TRBV4-3
J: TRBJ2-3
D: TRBD2
size: many

DNA: TGTGCCAGCAAATCCACGGGGGGCATTACAGATACGCAGTATTTT
CDR3: CASKSTGGITDTQYF
V: TRBV28
J: TRBJ2-3
D: -
size: -

DNA: TGCGCCAGCAGCCAAGGTGTAGTAGCGGGGGGGGCTATAGAGACCCAGTACTTC
CDR3: CASSQGVVAGGAIETQYF
V: TRBV4-1
J: TRBJ2-5
D: TRBD2
size: few

DNA: TGTGCCAGCAGCTCGAGACGGTACTATGGCTACACCTTC
CDR3: CASSSRRYYGYTF
V: TRBV5-6
J: TRBJ1-2
D: -
size: -

DNA: TGTGCCAGCAGTTTTTCGGGTCTCAACAATGAGCAGTTCTTC
CDR3: CASSFSGLNNEQFF
V: TRBV12-3/TRBV12-4
J: TRBJ2-1
D: -
size: -

DNA: TGTGCCAGCAGTTACTTGACGCCGGGACAGGGGAACACCGGGGAGCTGTTTTTT
CDR3: CASSYLTPGQGNTGELFF
V: TRBV6-5
J: TRBJ2-2
D: TRBD1
size: -

DNA: TGTGCCAGCACTAGCGGGGGTCTCACAGATACGCAGTATTTT
CDR3: CASTSGGLTDTQYF
V: TRBV27
J: TRBJ2-3
D: TRBD2
size: -

DNA: TGTGCCAGCAGCCCTCAGGGGCTCCTAACGGTTAGCTCCTACAATGAGCAGTTCTTC
CDR3: CASSPQGLLTVSSYNEQFF
V: TRBV7-2
J: TRBJ2-1
D: -
size: many

DNA: TGTGCCAGCGGAAGAAGCTCTGGAAACACCATATATTTT
CDR3: CASGRSSGNTIYF
V: TRBV9
J: TRBJ1-3
D: -
size: -

DNA: TGTGCCAGCAGCCAAGAGGTCTCTGGAAACACCATATATTTT
CDR3: CASSQEVSGNTIYF
V: TRBV3-1
J: TRBJ1-3
D: -
size: -

DNA: TGTGCCAGCAGGGATACCGGGACACGAAAATACTATGGCTACACCTTC
CDR3: CASRDTGTRKYYGYTF
V: TRBV6-1
J: TRBJ1-2
D: -
size: -

DNA: TGTGCCAGCAGTTTCCGGGAAAAGCTATATGAGCAGTTCTTC
CDR3: CASSFREKLYEQFF
V: TRBV6-2/TRBV6-3
J: TRBJ2-1
D: -
size: few

DNA: TGCGCCAGCAGCTTGGACCAGGGGCTCTCCACTGAAGCTTTCTTT
CDR3: CASSLDQGLSTEAFF
V: TRBV5-1
J: TRBJ1-1
D: -
size: few

DNA: TGCGCCAGCAGCGACTCCTCCGCGGGGCGGGGAGAGACCCAGTACTTC
CDR3: CASSDSSAGRGETQYF
V: TRBV4-1
J: TRBJ2-5
D: -
size: -

DNA: TGCGCCAGCAGCCGCGGACAGGAGGGTTACACTGAAGCTTTCTTT
CDR3: CASSRGQEGYTEAFF
V: TRBV4-1
J: TRBJ1-1
D: TRBD1
size: few

DNA: TGTGCCAGCAGCCCTTACCGGTTCACCGGGGAGCTGTTTTTT
CDR3: CASSPYRFTGELFF
V: TRBV12-3/TRBV12-4
J: TRBJ2-2
D: -
size: few

DNA: TGTGCCAGCAGCTTGGCGGGCCGGATGACCTACGAGCAGTACTTC
CDR3: CASSLAGRMTYEQYF
V: TRBV5-5
J: TRBJ2-7
D: -
size: -

DNA: TGCGCCAGCAGCTTGACCCCGGGACAAGAAAACACCATATATTTT
CDR3: CASSLTPGQENTIYF
V: TRBV5-1
J: TRBJ1-3
D: -
size: -

DNA: TGTGCCAGCAGCCTAACAGGGGAGTCGTTGAACACTGAAGCTTTCTTT
CDR3: CASSLTGESLNTEAFF
V: TRBV7-8
J: TRBJ1-1
D: TRBD1
size: few

DNA: TGTGCCAGCAGCGGGGGTCTCCACAATGAGCAGTTCTTC
CDR3: CASSGGLHNEQFF
V: TRBV7-2
J: TRBJ2-1
D: -
size: few

DNA: TGCAGTGCTAGGGGGTCGGTGGGCGTTAATGAAAAACTGTTTTTT
CDR3: CSARGSVGVNEKLFF
V: TRBV20-1
J: TRBJ1-4
D: -
size: -

DNA: TGTGCCAGCAGGCATAGCGGGGGGTCGCAGTATTTT
CDR3: CASRHSGGSQYF
V: TRBV3-1
J: TRBJ2-3
D: TRBD2
size: -

DNA: TGTGCCACCAGTGACCCTAGAATAACTAGCACAGATACGCAGTATTTT
CDR3: CATSDPRITSTDTQYF
V: TRBV24-1
J: TRBJ2-3
D: -
size: few

DNA: TGTGCCAGCAGTGCCGCGCCGGGACAGGGGCAATTCAATGAGCAGTTCTTC
CDR3: CASSAAPGQGQFNEQFF
V: TRBV6-4
J: TRBJ2-1
D: TRBD1
size: -

DNA: TGTGCCAGCAGCTTGAGATCAGGGTATTTATCCTTAGAAGCTTTCTTT
CDR3: CASSLRSGYLSLEAFF
V: TRBV5-8
J: TRBJ1-1
D: -
size: few

DNA: TGTGCCAGCAGCTCCCTGCCGGGGCCCGGCTACGAGCAGTACTTC
CDR3: CASSSLPGPGYEQYF
V: TRBV7-2
J: TRBJ2-7
D: -
size: -

DNA: TGTGCCAGCACCCTAGGTATCACAGATACGCAGTATTTT
CDR3: CASTLGITDTQYF
V: TRBV7-8
J: TRBJ2-3
D: -
size: -

DNA: TGTGCCAGCAGTTTTGGGGCGGTTCAGCCCCAGCATTTT
CDR3: CASSFGAVQPQHF
V: TRBV5-6
J: TRBJ1-5
D: -
size: -

DNA: TGCGCCAGCACCGTAGACGCAGATACGCAGTATTTT
CDR3: CASTVDADTQYF
V: TRBV5-1
J: TRBJ2-3
D: -
size: few

DNA: TGCGCCAGCAGCCTCTCGGCGGCTAATGAAAAACTGTTTTTT
CDR3: CASSLSAANEKLFF
V: TRBV4-3
J: TRBJ1-4
D: -
size: -

DNA: TGTGCCAGCATTTACCCCCCAGGAAACACCGGGGAGCTGTTTTTT
CDR3: CASIYPPGNTGELFF
V: TRBV6-2/TRBV6-3
J: TRBJ2-2
D: -
size: -

DNA: TGTGCCAGCAGGGGGCTGGACTCTGGGGCCAACGTCCTGACTTTC
CDR3: CASRGLDSGANVLTF
V: TRBV2
J: TRBJ2-6
D: -
size: -

DNA: TGTGCCAGCAGCTTACATGGGGTTACCGGGGCCAACGTCCTGACTTTC
CDR3: CASSLHGVTGANVLTF
V: TRBV6-5
J: TRBJ2-6
D: -
size: few

DNA: TGTGCCAGCAGCAGCCCCGGTTTTTCGGGTCTAGCCAAAAACATTCAGTACTTC
CDR3: CASSSPGFSGLAKNIQYF
V: TRBV11-2
J: TRBJ2-4
D: -
size: few

DNA: TGTGCCAGCAGTTGGAGCGGGGGGGCGTACGAGCAGTACTTC
CDR3: CASSWSGGAYEQYF
V: TRBV6-5
J: TRBJ2-7
D: TRBD2
size: few

DNA: TGTGCCAGCAGCCTGGGGGGGGCTGAATTAGATACGCAGTATTTT
CDR3: CASSLGGAELDTQYF
V: TRBV12-3/TRBV12-4
J: TRBJ2-3
D: -
size: -

DNA: TGCGCCAGCAGCCCGACGTCAAATACGCAGTATTTT
CDR3: CASSPTSNTQYF
V: TRBV5-1
J: TRBJ2-3
D: -
size: few

DNA: TGTGCCAGCAGTGCTGGGGCGGGGGGGGTCGAAGCTTTCTTT
CDR3: CASSAGAGGVEAFF
V: TRBV25-1
J: TRBJ1-1
D: -
size: -

DNA: TGCGCCAGCAGCTTGGGGGACAGGGGGCTAGACAATGAGCAGTTCTTC
CDR3: CASSLGDRGLDNEQFF
V: TRBV5-1
J: TRBJ2-1
D: TRBD1
size: few

DNA: TGTGCCAGCAGCCAACGATCCCAAAACCGGAGGGAGACCCAGTACTTC
CDR3: CASSQRSQNRRETQYF
V: TRBV3-1
J: TRBJ2-5
D: -
size: few

DNA: TGCGCCAGCATACCGCACACCTCCTACGAGCAGTACTTC
CDR3: CASIPHTSYEQYF
V: TRBV10-2
J: TRBJ2-7
D: -
size: -

DNA: TGCAGCGTTGAAACTGGGACAGAATGGGCCGGGGAGCTGTTTTTT
CDR3: CSVETGTEWAGELFF
V: TRBV29-1
J: TRBJ2-2
D: TRBD1
size: -

DNA: TGTGCCAGCAGCCCCGGGACAGGGTCCGTTTTT
CDR3: CASSPGTGSVF
V: TRBV12-3/TRBV12-4
J: TRBJ1-5
D: TRBD1
size: -

DNA: TGTGCCAGCAGCGCCCCCGCGACAGGGGATTCCGGGGAGCTGTTTTTT
CDR3: CASSAPATGDSGELFF
V: TRBV9
J: TRBJ2-2
D: TRBD1
size: few

DNA: TGCGCCAGCAGCCAGGACCGGGACAGCAAAAACGAAAAACTGTTTTTT
CDR3: CASSQDRDSKNEKLFF
V: TRBV4-3
J: TRBJ1-4
D: TRBD1
size: -

DNA: TGTGCCAGCAGCCCGCCGCGGGGGGATGGCAAAAACATTCAGTACTTC
CDR3: CASSPPRGDGKNIQYF
V: TRBV7-2
J: TRBJ2-4
D: TRBD2
size: few

DNA: TGCGCCAGCAGCGAATCAGGAGAAGCTTTCTTT
CDR3: CASSESGEAFF
V: TRBV5-1
J: TRBJ1-1
D: -
size: few

DNA: TGTGCCAGCAGTAATTGGGGGGCCTCAGAGACCCAGTACTTC
CDR3: CASSNWGASETQYF
V: TRBV5-6
J: TRBJ2-5
D: -
size: -

DNA: TGTGCCAGCAGCCGAGGAGGAGCCCTCCAAGCTTTCTTT
CDR3: CASSRGGALQAFF
V: TRBV7-2
J: TRBJ1-1
D: -
size: -

DNA: TGTGCCAGCAGCTTAACCCGGGACAGGGGCGGCCATGAGCAGTTCTTC
CDR3: CASSLTRDRGGHEQFF
V: TRBV7-3
J: TRBJ2-1
D: TRBD1
size: -

DNA: TGTGCCAGCAGTTCAAGTCCCCCGAACCCCGCAGAAGCTTTCTTT
CDR3: CASSSSPPNPAEAFF
V: TRBV6-5
J: TRBJ1-1
D: -
size: few

DNA: TGCGCCAGCAGCTTGGAGGGTTGGGGGGGCGATACGCAGTATTTT
CDR3: CASSLEGWGGDTQYF
V: TRBV5-1
J: TRBJ2-3
D: -
size: -

DNA: TGTGCCAGCAGCACCGGACAGGGAGTCTATGGCTACACCTTC
CDR3: CASSTGQGVYGYTF
V: TRBV7-2
J: TRBJ1-2
D: TRBD1
size: few

DNA: TGTGCCAGCAGCCAAGGACAGGCCGGGGCCAACGTCCTGACTTTC
CDR3: CASSQGQAGANVLTF
V: TRBV5-6
J: TRBJ2-6
D: TRBD1
size: -

DNA: TGTGCCAGCAGTCCGCGACTAGTCAATGAGCAGTTCTTC
CDR3: CASSPRLVNEQFF
V: TRBV27
J: TRBJ2-1
D: -
size: few

DNA: TGCGCCAGCAGCCATATGGGGAGAGGGCACGGCTACACCTTC
CDR3: CASSHMGRGHGYTF
V: TRBV4-3
J: TRBJ1-2
D: -
size: -

DNA: TGTGCCAGCAGTTTGTTTGGGACTGAAGCTTTCTTT
CDR3: CASSLFGTEAFF
V: TRBV12-3/TRBV12-4
J: TRBJ1-1
D: -
size: -

DNA: TGTGCCAGCAGTCCACGACTGCGGGAGACCCAGTACTTC
CDR3: CASSPRLRETQYF
V: TRBV12-3/TRBV12-4
J: TRBJ2-5
D: -
size: few

DNA: TGTGCCAGCAGTTTAGGGGGGCAAGGCGGGGAGCTGTTTTTT
CDR3: CASSLGGQGGELFF
V: TRBV28
J: TRBJ2-2
D: -
size: once